The 2 T cell receptor beta chains below all came from one sample that was sequenced in a study of regulatory T cells in long-lasting Graves disease. Building the TCR beta libraries relied on iRepertoire HTBI primers, and CDR3 regions underwent Arm-PCR. One entry per CDR3 protein, called by TCRdb with MiXCR from the multiplex PCR reads. Among a few hundred thousand distinct CDR3 sequences, 20% to 25% were seen once, and the ten largest hold around a quarter. Regarding time point: persistent/refractory GD, antithyroid drugs over 5 years with positive TRAb. PBMC RNA was the source of the TCR library. Sample: peripheral blood mononuclear cells (PBMCs), taken when the disease was refractory, from a patient treated with antithyroid drugs. The receptors shown here come from a woman between 40 and 50 years old with Graves disease.

The chain carries TRBV29-1 and TRBJ2-1; D gene unclear. The V gene's germline CDR1 is SQVTM and CDR2 ANQGSEA. There are 11 residues in the CDR3. Trimming took off 4 bases at V and 4 bases at J, with 5 bases between the two ends. CDR3: CSVGSYNEQFF. In nucleotides, the CDR3 is TGCAGCGTTGGGTCGTACAATGAGCAGTTCTTC.

V gene TRBV10-1 combines with J gene TRBJ2-2; 10 nucleotides agree with TRBD1. Germline CDR1 reads WNHNN; CDR2 reads SYGVQD (reference sequence). V lost 10 bases, J lost 7 bases, and 6 bases stayed unmatched. The CDR3 extends over 13 amino acids. The CDR3 sequence: CATRDRGSGELFF. The CDR3 DNA is TGCGCCACCAGGGACAGGGGTAGCGGGGAGCTGTTTTTT.